The 5 T cell receptor beta chains given below trace back to one sample, sequenced in a study of OX40 agonist ivuxolimab in advanced cancers. The method was immunoSEQ multiplex PCR; TCRdb's version includes in-frame clones alone and lacks a portion of them. The sample lists tens of thousands of clones, about 77% occurring once. The sample consisted of CD4+ or CD8+ T cells sorted from blood, taken in a trial of the OX40 agonist ivuxolimab. These receptors were taken from an adult with an advanced solid tumor such as melanoma, head and neck, liver or kidney cancer.

The V gene is TRBV28, the J gene TRBJ2-1; no clear D. The CDR3 spans 14 residues. Trimming stripped 2 bases from V and 8 bases from J, with 13 bases between. The germline CDR1 and CDR2 sequences are MDHEN and SYDVKM. CDR3 in amino acids: CASSLALKNDEQFF. The CDR3 coding sequence is TGTGCCAGCAGTTTAGCCCTAAAGAACGATGAGCAGTTCTTC.

The rearrangement joins TRBV9 to TRBJ2-7; TRBD2 matches at 13 bases. The V gene end was trimmed by 4 bases and the J gene end by 1 base; junction bases not matched to a gene: 2. The germline V gene encodes CDR1 SGDLS and CDR2 YYNGEE. CDR3 length equals 15 residues. The CDR3 loop reads CASSLGLAGSYEQYF. The CDR3 bases are TGTGCCAGCAGCCTGGGACTAGCGGGATCCTACGAGCAGTACTTC. Using reference TRBV9 and TRBJ2-7 for the parts outside the CDR3, the full variable domain is DSGVTQTPKHLITATGQRVTLRCSPRSGDLSVYWYQQSLDQGLQFLIQYYNGEERAKGNILERFSAQQFPDLHSELNLSSLELGDSALYFCASSLGLAGSYEQYFGPGTRLTVT.

In this sample, this clone is medium-sized (0.01 to 0.1%). A read error may produce the germline difference seen at one junction end. The V gene is TRBV4-3, the J gene TRBJ2-1, with 7 bases aligning to TRBD1. In germline, CDR1 is LGHNA, CDR2 YSLEER. This CDR3 has 13 residues. CDR3 residues: CASSANRWDSPVF. The CDR3 region has the DNA TGCGCCAGCAGCGCCAATAGATGGGACAGCCCTGTCTTC.

This clone appeared a few times. The rearrangement links TRBV28 to TRBJ2-3; no clear D. CDR1 and CDR2 (germline): MDHEN, SYDVKM. The CDR3 length is 15 residues. V lost 3 bases and J lost 0, with 10 bases in between. The CDR3 nucleotides read TGTGCCAGCAGTTTCTCCCGCCCTAGCACAGATACGCAGTATTTT. Translation gives CASSFSRPSTDTQYF.

CDR3 protein: CASSLGTGTTEAFF. The CDR3 DNA reads TGTGCCAGCAGCCTAGGGACCGGGACCACTGAAGCTTTCTTT. The chain combines TRBV7-2 with TRBJ1-1, with D maybe TRBD1 (5 bases). Germline V gene sequence: CDR1 SGHTA, CDR2 FQGNSA. This CDR3 is built from 14 residues. Trimming pared 5 bases from V and 4 bases from J, leaving 14 bases between.